Given below is one T cell receptor beta chain in context. This clonotype was detected only a few times. Within one base of it there is no much larger clone, and no base qualities were kept. These data originate in a study of T cells after yellow fever vaccination (dated by TCRdb to between 2018 and 2020). Background on the whole study: The SMART-Seq v4 Ultra Low Input RNA kit was used to prepare libraries from fractions with low cell numbers. Blood was collected at multiple timepoints before and after primary and secondary immunization, and bulk PBMC replicates and cell subsets were isolated. To track T-cell clones before and after primary and booster YFV17D yellow fever vaccination, bulk TCR alpha and beta repertoires were sequenced longitudinally. Two healthy male donors made up the cohort, one aged 18 to 29 years and the other aged 30 to 39 years.

The cysteine opens and the phenylalanine closes a CDR3 of 14 amino acids. The entry retains the CDR3 DNA only, 42 bases that are in frame from base 1. As encoded in the germline V gene, CDR1 is SGHTA while CDR2 is FQGNSA. Deletion took 4 bases off V and 4 bases off J, with a span of 12 bases between the germline ends. Overall study outcomes, separate from this receptor: Because the study included only a couple of donors, the extent to which the findings can be generalized is limited. Computational filtering was required because FACS-sorted repertoires could contain abundant contaminating clonotypes from the bulk population. The secondary T-cell response was weaker than the primary response but faster, peaking on day 5 instead of day 15. After the booster, most clones that had expanded after primary vaccination were detected again (about 97% of CD4 and 70% to 90% of CD8), suggesting broad maintenance of memory. A small share of clonotypes was detected in both CD4 and CD8 compartments, with the overlap likely arising from convergent recombination.

TCR cDNA was synthesized by 5'RACE template switching, which introduced a universal primer site and unique molecular identifiers. Priming of cDNA synthesis was performed from both the TCR alpha and TCR beta constant segments. Library amplification used two PCR steps, and the second PCR step added sample barcodes and sequencing adapters. Sequencing of libraries was performed on Illumina HiSeq 2500 (2x100 bp) or NovaSeq (2x150 bp). The authors' analysis ran thus. MIGEC handled demultiplexing of reads and collapsing into UMI consensus sequences, while MiXCR performed V(D)J alignment. Vaccine-responding clonotypes were defined with edgeR using replicate PBMC samples, requiring FDR below 0.01 and a log2 fold change above 5 up to day 15. Bulk clonotypes were assigned CD4 or CD8 identity according to which sequenced CD4 or CD8 repertoire held them at higher abundance. A clonotype counted as NS4B-specific if enriched at least 10-fold in dextramer-positive versus dextramer-negative fractions, with CD4-biased clonotypes left out. TCRdb handled the public reads itself, with Q25 trimming in fastp and clone calling in MiXCR, and kept productive beta chains. Rows merge per CDR3 protein into single entries with the most common DNA and genes. TCRdb, not the original authors, processed these V and J calls. The sample includes 80,000 to 100,000 distinct CDR3 sequences, with 8.9% observed a single time. Roughly 17% of the sample goes to the ten largest clones.

What the treatment or condition label conveys for this sample: live attenuated yellow fever vaccine strain. PBMCs were isolated from peripheral blood using a standard Ficoll-Paque protocol. Epitope-specific CD8 T cells were sorted with a dextramer loaded with the yellow fever NS4B epitope peptide, and anti-CD3 and anti-CD8 staining was applied. RNA was extracted with TriZol from bulk PBMCs, CD4 and CD8 fractions, and dextramer-positive and dextramer-negative fractions. This clonotype was obtained from a man aged 18 to 29 who received the YFV17D yellow fever vaccine. The material sequenced was CD8+ T cells not binding an NS4B(214-222) dextramer, sorted from PBMCs, taken roughly 14 days after the first yellow fever vaccination. The meaning of the sample's cell subset or site label: NS4B epitope dextramer-negative CD8 T cells. This receptor chain uses TRBV7-2 and TRBJ2-3; no D gene is confidently identified. The CDR3 protein sequence reads: CASSSFDGSDTQYF. In nucleotide form, the sequence is TGTGCCAGCAGCTCCTTCGACGGCTCAGATACGCAGTATTTT.